These T cell receptor beta chains were read from a single sample in a study of shared clonotypes between healthy human individuals. Using immunoSEQ multiplex PCR, the repertoire was profiled, and TCRdb retains in-frame clones only, with some absent. The sample lists over a million clones; roughly 96% were seen once. The sequenced material came from naive CD4+ T cells sorted from blood. The source of these receptors is a man aged 25-40 years in good health. The CDR3 runs from the conserved cysteine through the conserved F or W. D genes are given only for firm matches. Only some rows state a clone size, as once, few, many or a class for expanded clones.

v_gene	j_gene	abundance	d_gene	CDR3nt	CDR3aa
TRBV5-1	TRBJ2-1	once	TRBD2	TGCGCCAGCAGCCAGGGACTAGCGAATCACAATGAGCAGTTCTTC	CASSQGLANHNEQFF
TRBV18	TRBJ1-4	-	-	TGTGCCAGCTCACCACAGGGGTCGTTTGGTGAAAAACTGTTTTTT	CASSPQGSFGEKLFF
TRBV5-4	TRBJ1-2	-	TRBD1	TGTGCCAGCAGCTTGGCCCAGGGGGGCGCAGGCTACACCTTC	CASSLAQGGAGYTF
TRBV10-3	TRBJ2-5	-	-	TGTGCCATCAGTGAAACAGAGACCCAGTACTTC	CAISETETQYF
TRBV19	TRBJ1-2	-	-	TGTGCCAGTAGTCCGCTTCTGGGGACTCCTGGTCGTGGCTACACCTTC	CASSPLLGTPGRGYTF
TRBV28	TRBJ1-2	-	-	TGTGCCAGTCGATCTACTAACTATGGCTACACCTTC	CASRSTNYGYTF
TRBV25-1	TRBJ2-1	-	-	TGTGCCAGCAGTGAGAGTTTACCCTTGGGAGAGCAGTTCTTC	CASSESLPLGEQFF
TRBV11-2	TRBJ2-5	-	-	TGTGCCAGCAGCTTCTCGGACGGACAAGAGACCCAGTACTTC	CASSFSDGQETQYF
TRBV9	TRBJ2-2	-	TRBD1	TGTGCCAGCGGTCTTTTCCGGGACAGGAACACCGGGGAGCTGTTTTTT	CASGLFRDRNTGELFF
TRBV19	TRBJ1-5	-	-	TGTGCCAGTAGTGAGACCCAAAGTAGCAATCAGCCCCAGCATTTT	CASSETQSSNQPQHF
TRBV28	TRBJ2-5	-	TRBD2	TGTGCCAGCAGTTCAGACACTAGCGGGCGAGGGGAGACCCAGTACTTC	CASSSDTSGRGETQYF
TRBV29-1	TRBJ1-2	-	-	TGCAGCGTTGACCCTCTTGGGGGCTATGGCTACACCTTC	CSVDPLGGYGYTF
TRBV11-2	TRBJ2-1	once	TRBD2	TGTGCCAGCAGCCGCCCTAGCGGGAGGGTTTACAATGAGCAGTTCTTC	CASSRPSGRVYNEQFF
TRBV14	TRBJ2-1	-	-	TGTGCCAGCAGTCCTCTCTATGGTCGGGGCGATAGCTCCTACAATGAGCAGTTCTTC	CASSPLYGRGDSSYNEQFF
TRBV29-1	TRBJ1-1	-	-	TGCAGCGTCCGAGCGGGGTACGGAGCTTTCTTT	CSVRAGYGAFF
TRBV9	TRBJ2-3	-	-	TGTGCCAGCAGCTCCCGCTGGGGGGATTACACAGATACGCAGTATTTT	CASSSRWGDYTDTQYF
TRBV28	TRBJ2-4	-	TRBD1	TGTGCCAGCAGTTCGTTGGGACAGGGCTCAAACATTCAGTACTTC	CASSSLGQGSNIQYF
TRBV19	TRBJ2-7	once	TRBD1	TGTGCCAGTAGTATTTCAGGGGGCACGAACGAGCAGTACTTC	CASSISGGTNEQYF
TRBV7-8	TRBJ2-5	once	-	TGTGCCAGCAGCCACGGGGGAGAGACCCAGTACTTC	CASSHGGETQYF
TRBV9	TRBJ2-7	-	-	TGTGCCAGCAGCGTAGACGGGGTGTTCCCCTACGAGCAGTACTTC	CASSVDGVFPYEQYF
TRBV18	TRBJ2-3	few	-	TGTGCCAGCTCACCCCTCCACCGAGCGGCTAGCACAGATACGCAGTATTTT	CASSPLHRAASTDTQYF
TRBV10-1	TRBJ2-1	-	-	TGCGCCAGCAGTGGGGTCGTGGACAATGAGCAGTTCTTC	CASSGVVDNEQFF
TRBV5-4	TRBJ2-1	-	-	TGTGCCAGCAGCCCTTCCCCCTCCTACAATGAGCAGTTCTTC	CASSPSPSYNEQFF
TRBV19	TRBJ2-1	-	TRBD1	TGTGCCAGTAGGTCTAGGACAGGGGCTGGCTATGAGCAGTTCTTC	CASRSRTGAGYEQFF
TRBV5-1	TRBJ2-5	-	-	TGCGCCAGCAGCTTGGTTCTCCAAGAGACCCAGTACTTC	CASSLVLQETQYF
TRBV2	TRBJ2-5	-	-	TGTGCCAGCAGTGAAATAAAACGGACCTCTAAGGGAGAGACCCAGTACTTC	CASSEIKRTSKGETQYF
TRBV15	TRBJ1-2	-	TRBD1	TGTGCCACCAGCAGAGATAGGGCAGGGGGCTTTTCAGGCTACACCTTC	CATSRDRAGGFSGYTF
TRBV6-4	TRBJ2-1	-	-	TGTGCCAGCAGTGTTTTTCATCGGCCGTTGGTGTCCCATGAGCAGTTCTTC	CASSVFHRPLVSHEQFF
TRBV4-1	TRBJ1-4	-	TRBD1	TGCGCCAGCAGCCTGACCCGGACAGGGTGGGAAAAACTGTTTTTT	CASSLTRTGWEKLFF
TRBV9	TRBJ2-3	-	-	TGTGCCAGCAGCGTAGCGAGGGCTAGCACAGATACGCAGTATTTT	CASSVARASTDTQYF
TRBV4-3	TRBJ1-2	-	TRBD1	TGCGCCAGCAGCCAAAATCACCCGTTGACAGGGGATGGCTACACCTTC	CASSQNHPLTGDGYTF
TRBV30	TRBJ2-3	-	-	TGTGCCTGGAGCCTAAGACCCCCAGATACGCAGTATTTT	CAWSLRPPDTQYF
TRBV10-3	TRBJ1-5	once	-	TGTGCCATCAGTGTTGGGATAAACAATCAGCCCCAGCATTTT	CAISVGINNQPQHF
TRBV11-3	TRBJ2-7	-	TRBD2	TGTGCCAGCAGCCCGAGCGGTAAGCGGGAGCCCTACGAGCAGTACTTC	CASSPSGKREPYEQYF
TRBV7-2	TRBJ2-7	-	-	TGTGCCAGCGGGGGGCCTGTCAACGAGCAGTACTTC	CASGGPVNEQYF
TRBV4-2	TRBJ2-7	-	TRBD1	TGTGCCAGCAGCCTAGGACAGGGGGCCTACGAGCAGTACTTC	CASSLGQGAYEQYF
TRBV5-4	TRBJ2-7	once	-	TGTGCCAGCAGCCCGGAGCGGAACTCCTACGAGCAGTACTTC	CASSPERNSYEQYF
TRBV5-4	TRBJ1-5	-	-	TGTGCCAGCAGCCAACTTAGTACAGTTAGCAATCAGCCCCAGCATTTT	CASSQLSTVSNQPQHF
TRBV6-5	TRBJ2-1	-	-	TGTGCCAGCAGTTACACGGAAAGCTCCTACAATGAGCAGTTCTTC	CASSYTESSYNEQFF
TRBV2	TRBJ1-5	-	TRBD1	TGTGCCAGCAGTGATAAGGACAGGGTTGGGTCCAGCAATCAGCCCCAGCATTTT	CASSDKDRVGSSNQPQHF
TRBV28	TRBJ1-1	-	-	TGTGCCAGCAGTTTAAACCGGGGCGGAGCTTTCTTT	CASSLNRGGAFF
TRBV5-1	TRBJ2-2	-	TRBD1	TGCGCCAGCAGGCCGCAGGGGGCGAACACCGGGGAGCTGTTTTTT	CASRPQGANTGELFF
TRBV28	TRBJ2-7	-	-	TGTGCCAGCAGGTCGGGGGATACGTCCGGTTACGAGCAGTACTTC	CASRSGDTSGYEQYF